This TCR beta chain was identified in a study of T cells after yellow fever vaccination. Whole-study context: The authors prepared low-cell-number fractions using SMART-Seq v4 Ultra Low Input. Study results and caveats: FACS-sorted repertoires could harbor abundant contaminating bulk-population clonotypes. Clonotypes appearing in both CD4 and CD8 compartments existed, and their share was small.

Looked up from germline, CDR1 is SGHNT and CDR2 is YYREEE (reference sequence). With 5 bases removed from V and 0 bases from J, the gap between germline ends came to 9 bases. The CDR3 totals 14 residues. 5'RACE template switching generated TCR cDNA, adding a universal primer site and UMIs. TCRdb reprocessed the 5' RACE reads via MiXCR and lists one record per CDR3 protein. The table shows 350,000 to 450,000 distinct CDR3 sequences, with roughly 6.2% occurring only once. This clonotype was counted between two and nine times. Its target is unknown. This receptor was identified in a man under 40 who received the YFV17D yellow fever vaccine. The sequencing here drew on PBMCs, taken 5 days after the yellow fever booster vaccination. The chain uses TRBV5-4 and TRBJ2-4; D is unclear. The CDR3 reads CASSRYLAKNIQYF. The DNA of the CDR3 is TGTGCCAGCAGTCGATATTTAGCCAAAAACATTCAGTACTTC.